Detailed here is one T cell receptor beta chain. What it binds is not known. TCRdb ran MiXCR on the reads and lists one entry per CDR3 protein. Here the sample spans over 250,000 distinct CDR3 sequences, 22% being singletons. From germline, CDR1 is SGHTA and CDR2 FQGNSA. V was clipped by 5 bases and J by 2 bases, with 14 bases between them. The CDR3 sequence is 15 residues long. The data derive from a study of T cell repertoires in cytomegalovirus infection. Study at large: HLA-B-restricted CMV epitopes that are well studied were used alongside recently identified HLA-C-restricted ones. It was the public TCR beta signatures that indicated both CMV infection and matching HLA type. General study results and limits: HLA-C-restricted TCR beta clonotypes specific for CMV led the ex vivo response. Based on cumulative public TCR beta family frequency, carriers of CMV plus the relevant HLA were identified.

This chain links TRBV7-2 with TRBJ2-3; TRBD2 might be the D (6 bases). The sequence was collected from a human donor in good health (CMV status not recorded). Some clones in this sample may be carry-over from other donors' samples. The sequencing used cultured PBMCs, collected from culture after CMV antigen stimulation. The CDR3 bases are TGTGCCAGCAGCATCGGGACTCCTTTCACAGATACGCAGTATTTT. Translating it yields CASSIGTPFTDTQYF.